This TCR beta chain was sequenced during a study of blood T cell repertoires in COVID-19 (TCRdb year 2020). With respect to the entire study: Samples covering the acute and convalescent phases of COVID-19 were provided by collaborators in the United States, Italy and Spain. The material from the prospective study consisted of cDNA or gDNA derived from T cells, B-cell-depleted T cells, or PBMCs. Subjects who had been exposed to COVID-19, were actively infected with it, or had recovered from it provided the deeply sampled blood TCRbeta repertoires that made up the dataset. A freely available public database, intended as a resource for researchers studying the immune response to SARS-CoV-2, is where the repertoires were released. Samples came from the ongoing ImmuneRACE study (first 160 participants) plus 1,254 subjects from 6 global collaborators. Nearly every sample came with metadata listing a de-identified subject ID, COVID-19 status, age in years and sex. HLA class I and class II types, where available, came from metadata supplied by the sample provider rather than from assay-based typing. Study-level results and caveats: The quantity of clinical and demographic metadata differed by source and by participant and was supplied without curation.

Note on this clone: It lacks a known antigen. One base away there is no much larger clone; base qualities are not given.

The immunoSEQ Assay, a bias-controlled multiplex PCR, was used to amplify TCRbeta CDR3 regions from genomic DNA. The study's processing was this. The number of nucleated cells in each sample was estimated by amplification of reference gene primers within the assay. Sequence reads were collapsed and filtered to measure the absolute abundance of every unique TCRbeta CDR3 rearrangement. For each sample, productive Simpson clonality was calculated as the square root of Simpson's diversity index across productive rearrangements. Not all clones reach the TCRdb copy of this immuneACCESS table, which keeps in-frame sequences only. Checked studies attribute under half of the gap to unresolved V genes and leave the rest unexplained. That table furnishes V, J and clone size, whereas the DNA furnished D and trimming. A total of roughly 120,000 clones appear in this sample, around four fifths of them only once. Under 2.5% of the sample belongs to the ten largest clones.

Whole blood was collected in K2EDTA tubes by collaborating institutions according to the institutions' own protocols. For TCRbeta analysis, collaborators shipped samples as frozen whole blood, isolated PBMCs, or DNA extracted from either of those sample types. Including cysteine and phenylalanine, the CDR3 has 14 amino acids. Just the 42-base CDR3 DNA is kept, in frame starting at base 1. V is clipped by 3 bases and J by 3 bases, and the sequence between their germline boundaries is 11 bases long. According to the germline V gene, CDR1 reads MGHDK and CDR2 reads SYGVNS. This clonotype was sampled from a man aged 25 to 40 with acute or convalescent COVID-19. What was sequenced was peripheral blood. The rearrangement combines TRBV25-1 with TRBJ2-5; TRBD1 is a possible D gene, resting on 5 matching bases. The sequenced DNA: TGTGCCAGCAGTGAGTTGGTAGGGGAAGAGACCCAGTACTTC. Its amino acids are CASSELVGEETQYF.